This section outlines one T cell receptor (delta chain) sequence together with its context. Just one base apart from a much larger clone, this may be a read error. This sample also contains other DNA sequences that code for the same CDR3. Germline loops: CDR1 GEAIGNYY, CDR2 EKD. Trimming at V came to 3 bases and at J to 1 base, leaving 13 bases not matched to a gene. The CDR3 sequence is 17 residues long. TCRdb made new clone calls on the RT-PCR reads using CATT. The table lists over a thousand delta-chain clones, less than 5% of them singletons. These data belong to a study of gamma-delta T cells after stem cell transplantation.

The V and J genes are TRDV2 and TRDJ1; 7 bases map to TRDD3. Sequences were obtained from gamma-delta T cells. The receptor comes from a human donor. It is not recorded whose cells these are; they may come from a transplant donor. CDR3: CACDPVAGGSPTDKLIF. The DNA for the CDR3 is TGTGCCTGTGACCCTGTTGCCGGGGGATCCCCCACCGATAAACTCATCTTT.